This T cell receptor (beta chain) was observed in a study of identifying expanded T cells in peripheral blood. Study-wide findings and caveats: Technical replicates showed roughly 1.2 changed clones; about 2 weeks roughly 18; four weeks 19.

The germline CDR1 and CDR2 sequences are SGHDT and YYEEEE. The CDR3 covers 15 residues. The V gene lost 0 bases and the J gene lost 6 bases, with 14 bases spanning the gap. Sequencing was performed with immunoSEQ multiplex PCR; in TCRdb, only in-frame clones are kept and a portion is missing. Of approximately 80,000 clones listed, 84% are singletons. On this clone: Its antigen is as yet unknown.

V gene TRBV5-6 combines with J gene TRBJ2-3; perhaps TRBD2 as D (6 bases). This sequence was found in a person aged 18 to 69 in good health. Sequencing was carried out using blood. Written as DNA, the CDR3 is TGTGCCAGCAGCTTGGCCGGGACTGGAACTGATACGCAGTATTTT. Translating gives CASSLAGTGTDTQYF.